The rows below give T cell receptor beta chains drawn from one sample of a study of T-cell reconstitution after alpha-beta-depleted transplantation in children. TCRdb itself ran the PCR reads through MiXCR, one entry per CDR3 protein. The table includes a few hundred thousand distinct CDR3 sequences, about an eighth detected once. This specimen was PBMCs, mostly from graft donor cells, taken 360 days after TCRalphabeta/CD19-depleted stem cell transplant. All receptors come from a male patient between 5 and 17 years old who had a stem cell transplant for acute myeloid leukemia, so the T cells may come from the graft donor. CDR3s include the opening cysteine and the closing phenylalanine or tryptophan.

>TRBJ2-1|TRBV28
CASSSAGDSYNEQFF
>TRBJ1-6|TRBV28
CASSYDLYNSPLHF
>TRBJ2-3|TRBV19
CASSSRTSGKELPTDTQYF
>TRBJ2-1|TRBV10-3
CAISGAEGGAYNEQFF
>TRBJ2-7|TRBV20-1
CSASDARTPYEQYF
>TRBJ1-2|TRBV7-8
CASSPVGRSDGYTF
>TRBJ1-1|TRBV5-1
CASSLEVAGLSGEAFF
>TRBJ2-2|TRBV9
CASSREARNTGELFF
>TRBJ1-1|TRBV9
CASSVEDRVNTEAFF
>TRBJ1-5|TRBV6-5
CASSYTGQYNQPQHF
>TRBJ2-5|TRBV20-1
CSAREQGEAQYF
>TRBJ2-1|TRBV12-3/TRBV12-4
CASSFGQGYNEQFF
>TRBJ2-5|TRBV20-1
CSASTGTQYF
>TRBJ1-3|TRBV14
CASSQVGGLGNTIYF
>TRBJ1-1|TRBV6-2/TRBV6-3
CASRNAWGARDTEAFF
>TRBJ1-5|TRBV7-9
CASSLTTVNQPQHF
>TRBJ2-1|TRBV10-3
CAISSRVGLAGGSGNEQFF
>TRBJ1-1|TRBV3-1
CASSQGQGTEAFF
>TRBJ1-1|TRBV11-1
CASSLGGPGPMNTEAFF
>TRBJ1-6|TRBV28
CASSPQDRGRSPLHF
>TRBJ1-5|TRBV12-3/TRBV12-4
CASSYYRVDQPQHF
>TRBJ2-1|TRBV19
CASSIRGRGSYNEQFF
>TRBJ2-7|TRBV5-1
CASSLGLAGGSHEQYF
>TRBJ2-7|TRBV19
CASSSSASSYEQYF